The rows below give T cell receptor beta chains drawn from one sample of a study of cytomegalovirus exposure and HLA in healthy donors. Sequenced by immunoSEQ multiplex PCR; TCRdb stores in-frame clones only, minus some. This sample has 120,000 or so clones, with 88% found just once. The sample taken for sequencing was PBMCs. Source of these receptors: a woman aged 25-40 years in good health and CMV-seropositive. The CDR3 runs from the conserved cysteine through the conserved F or W. D genes are given only for firm matches. Some rows mark clone size as missing; the rest say once, few, many or name a class of expanded clone.

13	TRBJ2-7	TRBV18	TRBD1	once	TGTGCCAGCTCGTTACAGGGGGCGCGGGAGCAGTACTTC	CASSLQGAREQYF
14	TRBJ2-1	TRBV2	.	.	TGTGCCAGCAGTGACACCCGTCGCGACAATGAGCAGTTCTTC	CASSDTRRDNEQFF
16	TRBJ2-1	TRBV7-2	.	.	TGTGCCAGCAGAGGTAGGGGAGGCCGCTCCTACAATGAGCAGTTCTTC	CASRGRGGRSYNEQFF
14	TRBJ1-2	TRBV14	.	.	TGTGCCAGCAGCCAAGTCACCAGGGTGGATGGCTACACCTTC	CASSQVTRVDGYTF
11	TRBJ2-1	TRBV30	.	.	TGTGCTTGCCAATCGGGGGATGAGCAGTTCTTC	CACQSGDEQFF
14	TRBJ2-7	TRBV18	TRBD1	.	TGTGCCAGCTCACCCTCTGGACAGGGCTACGAGCAGTACTTC	CASSPSGQGYEQYF
16	TRBJ1-5	TRBV19	.	.	TGTGCCAGTAGTATTCCGGGGTTGATTCGCAATCAGCCCCAGCATTTT	CASSIPGLIRNQPQHF
16	TRBJ2-1	TRBV6-4	TRBD2	many	TGTGCCAGCAGTGACTCTCCCAGCGGGAGGGTGAGTGAGCAGTTCTTC	CASSDSPSGRVSEQFF
15	TRBJ2-3	TRBV9	TRBD2	.	TGTGCCAGCACCTATCGAGCGGGGAGCACAGATACGCAGTATTTT	CASTYRAGSTDTQYF
12	TRBJ2-1	TRBV28	.	.	TGTGCCAGCCATACAGGGTTCGATGAGCAGTTCTTC	CASHTGFDEQFF
12	TRBJ2-7	TRBV18	.	.	TGTGCCAGCTCACCAAGTAGCTACGAGCAGTACTTC	CASSPSSYEQYF
14	TRBJ2-3	TRBV7-2	.	.	TGTGCCAGCAGCTACGTTGGGGCTACAGATACGCAGTATTTT	CASSYVGATDTQYF
13	TRBJ2-7	TRBV15	.	.	TGTGCCACCAGCAGAGATCCCTCGGACGAGCAGTACTTC	CATSRDPSDEQYF
16	TRBJ2-7	TRBV2	TRBD2	.	TGTGCCAGCAGACCGGGACTAGCGGGCTACTCCTACGAGCAGTACTTC	CASRPGLAGYSYEQYF
15	TRBJ2-2	TRBV10-3	TRBD2	.	TGTGCCATTTCCGCGACTAGCGGGTTCACCGGGGAGCTGTTTTTT	CAISATSGFTGELFF
15	TRBJ1-3	TRBV4-1	.	.	TGCGCCAGCAGCCAAGTGATGGCCTCTGGAAACACCATATATTTT	CASSQVMASGNTIYF